Shown below are 11 T cell receptor beta chains from a single sample sequenced in a study of blood T cell repertoires in COVID-19. The method was immunoSEQ multiplex PCR; TCRdb's version includes in-frame clones alone and lacks a portion of them. The sample lists approximately 120,000 clones, 70% to 90% seen once, with approximately 1% in the top ten. The sequenced sample consisted of peripheral blood. All receptors come from an elderly woman with acute or convalescent COVID-19.

This CDR3 is CAWRRTGGNTIYF. CDR3 coding DNA: TGTGCCTGGAGAAGGACAGGCGGAAACACCATATATTTT. This sequence joins TRBV30 and TRBJ1-3; 7 bases are a match to TRBD1. The CDR3 runs to 13 residues. CDR1 is GTSNPN and CDR2 is SVGIG in the germline V gene (reference sequence). Germline trimming cut 3 bases from V and 4 bases from J; bases unmatched to any gene: 3.

The chain employs TRBV19 and TRBJ2-7; 9 positions agree with TRBD1. After removal of 5 bases from V and 1 base from J, the junction contained 3 bases not matched to a gene. This CDR3 is 14 amino acids long. CDR1 LNHDA and CDR2 SQIVND come from the germline V gene (reference sequence). Here the CDR3 DNA reads TGTGCCAGTAGTTATGGGACAGGGTCCTACGAGCAGTACTTC. Translating gives CASSYGTGSYEQYF.

The V gene is TRBV19, the J gene TRBJ2-3; possible D gene TRBD1, 5 bases. The CDR3 spans 15 residues. V gave up 0 bases and J gave up 5 bases, with 12 bases separating them. Looked up from germline, CDR1 is LNHDA and CDR2 is SQIVND (reference sequence). Here the CDR3 reads CASSIDRQSLDTQYF. CDR3 bases: TGTGCCAGTAGTATAGATCGACAGAGCCTAGATACGCAGTATTTT.

The V gene is TRBV28, the J gene TRBJ1-3; the D is unclear. Trimming pared 6 bases from V and 0 bases from J, leaving 9 bases between. The CDR3 consists of 14 residues. CDR1 MDHEN and CDR2 SYDVKM come from the germline V gene. CDR3 sequence (DNA): TGTGCCAGCAGAGCAGCGTTCTCTGGAAACACCATATATTTT. Its translation is CASRAAFSGNTIYF.

This clone showed up just once. CDR3 sequence (DNA): TGCGCCAGCAGTGGACAGGGAGGCACCGGGGAGCTGTTTTTT. Encoded protein: CASSGQGGTGELFF. The chain has TRBV5-1 and TRBJ2-2, with 8 bases matching TRBD1. The CDR3 length is 14 residues. Trimming removed 5 bases from V and 4 bases from J; junction bases left unmatched: 4. Germline CDR1 reads SGHRS; CDR2 reads YFSETQ.

This clone was found once. The chain carries TRBV19 and TRBJ2-5; 9 nucleotides match TRBD2. V lost 7 bases to trimming and J lost 4 bases; unmatched junction nucleotides: 10. The CDR3 totals 15 residues. Germline V CDR1 and CDR2: LNHDA, SQIVND (reference sequence). For the CDR3, the DNA is TGTGCCAGTACCCTACGGGGACTAGCTGGAGAGACCCAGTACTTC. Translation gives CASTLRGLAGETQYF.

V usage is TRBV6-2 or TRBV6-3 and J usage is TRBJ2-3, with 11 positions matching TRBD2. V gave up 0 bases and J gave up 5 bases; unmatched junction bases: 10. The CDR3 totals 18 residues. The germline CDR1 and CDR2 sequences are MNHEY and SVGEGT. CDR3 sequence reads: CASSYSTSGVLQLDTQYF. For the CDR3, the DNA is TGTGCCAGCAGTTACTCGACTAGCGGGGTGTTGCAGTTAGATACGCAGTATTTT.

V is TRBV20-1 and J is TRBJ1-1; D is ambiguous. V shed 3 bases and J shed 11 bases, with 13 bases lying between them. Germline loops: CDR1 DFQATT, CDR2 SNEGSKA (reference sequence). The CDR3 loop spans 11 amino acids. This CDR3 is CSASAGFGAFF. The CDR3 nucleotides are TGCAGTGCTAGCGCGGGGTTCGGGGCTTTCTTT.

The CDR3 reads CASSLNRDSGYEQYF. The CDR3 DNA follows: TGCGCCAGCAGCCTCAACCGGGACAGCGGCTACGAGCAGTACTTC. This sequence joins TRBV5-1 and TRBJ2-7, with TRBD1 matching 7 bases. CDR3 length equals 15 residues. Per germline, CDR1 SGHRS and CDR2 YFSETQ. V lost 4 bases, J lost 3 bases, and 10 bases stayed unmatched. The full variable domain, rest sourced from reference TRBV5-1 and TRBJ2-7, is KAGVTQTPRYLIKTRGQQVTLSCSPISGHRSVSWYQQTPGQGLQFLFEYFSETQRNKGNFPGRFSGRQFSNSRSEMNVSTLELGDSALYLCASSLNRDSGYEQYFGPGTRLTVT.

The J gene is TRBJ2-2, the V gene TRBV19, with 10 bases aligning to TRBD2. Per the germline V gene, CDR1 is LNHDA and CDR2 is SQIVND (reference sequence). The CDR3 totals 15 residues. The trim removed 6 bases at V and 4 bases at J, leaving 5 bases unmatched. This chain's CDR3 is CASRVAGGPTGELFF. The CDR3 nucleotides are TGTGCCAGTAGAGTAGCGGGGGGACCCACCGGGGAGCTGTTTTTT.

This clone was observed a single time. The chain is built from TRBV6-5 and TRBJ2-1; 7 nucleotides agree with TRBD1. CDR1 is MNHEY and CDR2 is SVGAGI in the germline V gene. This CDR3 contains 13 residues. After removal of 8 bases from V and 4 bases from J, the junction contained 5 bases not matched to a gene. Written as DNA, the CDR3 is TGTGCCAGCGCCCCGGGACAGTACAATGAGCAGTTCTTC. Protein: CASAPGQYNEQFF.